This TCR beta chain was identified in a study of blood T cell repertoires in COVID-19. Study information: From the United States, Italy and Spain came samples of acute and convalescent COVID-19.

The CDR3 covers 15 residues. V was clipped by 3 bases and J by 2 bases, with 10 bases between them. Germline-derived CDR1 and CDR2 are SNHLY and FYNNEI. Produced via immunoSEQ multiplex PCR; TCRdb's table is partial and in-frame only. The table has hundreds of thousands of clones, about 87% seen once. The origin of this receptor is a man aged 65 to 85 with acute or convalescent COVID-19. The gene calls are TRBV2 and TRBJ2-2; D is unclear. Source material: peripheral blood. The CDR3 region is CASSDTAANTGELFF. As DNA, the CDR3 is TGTGCCAGCAGTGATACAGCAGCTAACACCGGGGAGCTGTTTTTT. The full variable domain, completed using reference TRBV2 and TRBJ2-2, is EPEVTQTPSHQVTQMGQEVILRCVPISNHLYFYWYRQILGQKVEFLVSFYNNEISEKSEIFDDQFSVERPDGSNFTLKIRSTKLEDSAMYFCASSDTAANTGELFFGEGSRLTVL.